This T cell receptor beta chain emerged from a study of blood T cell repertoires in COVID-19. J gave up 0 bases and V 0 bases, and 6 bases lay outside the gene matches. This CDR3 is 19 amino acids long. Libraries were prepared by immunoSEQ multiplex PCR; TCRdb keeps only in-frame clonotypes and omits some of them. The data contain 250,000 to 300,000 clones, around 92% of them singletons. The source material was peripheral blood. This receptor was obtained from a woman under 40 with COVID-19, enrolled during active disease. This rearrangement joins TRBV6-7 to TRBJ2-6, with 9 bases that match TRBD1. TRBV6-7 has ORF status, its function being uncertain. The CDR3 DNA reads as TGTGCCAGCAGTTACTCTGGGACAGGGATTTCCTCTGGGGCCAACGTCCTGACTTTC. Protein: CASSYSGTGISSGANVLTF.